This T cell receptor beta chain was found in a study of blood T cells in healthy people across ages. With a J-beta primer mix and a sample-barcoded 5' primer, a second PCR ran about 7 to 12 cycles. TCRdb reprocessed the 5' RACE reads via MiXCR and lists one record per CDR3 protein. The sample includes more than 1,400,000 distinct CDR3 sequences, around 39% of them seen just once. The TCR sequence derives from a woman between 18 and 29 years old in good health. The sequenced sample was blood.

CDR3 coding DNA: TGCAGTGCTAGAGATCTAGGCATCAATGAGCAGTTCTTC. Its translation: CSARDLGINEQFF. The rearrangement uses TRBV20-1 and TRBJ2-1; D is unclear. Trimming shortened V by 0 bases and J by 6 bases, and 9 bases separated the two germline ends. The CDR3 runs to 13 residues. The germline CDR1 and CDR2 sequences are DFQATT and SNEGSKA (reference sequence).